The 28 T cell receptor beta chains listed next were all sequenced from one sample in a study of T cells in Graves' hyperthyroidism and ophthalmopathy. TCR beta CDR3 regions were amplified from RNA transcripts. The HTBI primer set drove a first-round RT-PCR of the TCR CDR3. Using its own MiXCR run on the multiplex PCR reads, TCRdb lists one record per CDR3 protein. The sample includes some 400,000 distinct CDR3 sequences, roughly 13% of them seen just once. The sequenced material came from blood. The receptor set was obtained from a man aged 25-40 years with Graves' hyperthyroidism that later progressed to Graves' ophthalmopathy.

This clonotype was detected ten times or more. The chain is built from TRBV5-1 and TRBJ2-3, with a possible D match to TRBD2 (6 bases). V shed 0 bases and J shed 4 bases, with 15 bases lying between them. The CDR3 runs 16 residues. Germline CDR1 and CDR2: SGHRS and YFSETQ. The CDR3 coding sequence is TGCGCCAGCAGCTTGGCCGCGGGCTGGGGGGCAGATACGCAGTATTTT. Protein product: CASSLAAGWGADTQYF.

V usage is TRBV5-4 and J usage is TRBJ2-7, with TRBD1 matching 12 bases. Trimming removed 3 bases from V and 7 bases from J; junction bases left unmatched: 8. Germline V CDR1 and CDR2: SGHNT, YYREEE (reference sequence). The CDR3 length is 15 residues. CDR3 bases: TGTGCCAGCAGCTACCCGGGACAGGGGGCAAGGGAGCAGTACTTC. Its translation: CASSYPGQGAREQYF.

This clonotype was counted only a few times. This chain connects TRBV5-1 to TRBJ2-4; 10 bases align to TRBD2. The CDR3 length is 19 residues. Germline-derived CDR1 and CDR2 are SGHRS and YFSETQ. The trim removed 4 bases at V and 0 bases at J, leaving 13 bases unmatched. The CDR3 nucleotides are TGCGCCAGCAGCCTCTCTAGCGGGGGCCCAATACTAGCCAAAAACATTCAGTACTTC. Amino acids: CASSLSSGGPILAKNIQYF.

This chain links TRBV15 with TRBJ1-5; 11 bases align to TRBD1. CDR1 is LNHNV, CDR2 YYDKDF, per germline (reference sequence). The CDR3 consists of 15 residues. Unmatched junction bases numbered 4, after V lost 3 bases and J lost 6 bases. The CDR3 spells CATSRDRGLGQPQHF. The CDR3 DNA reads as TGTGCCACCAGCAGGGACAGGGGGCTGGGTCAGCCCCAGCATTTT.

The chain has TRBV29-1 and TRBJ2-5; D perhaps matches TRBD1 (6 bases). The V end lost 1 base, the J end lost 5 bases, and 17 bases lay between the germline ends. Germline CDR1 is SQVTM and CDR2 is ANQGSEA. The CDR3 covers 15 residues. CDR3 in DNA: TGCAGCGTTGAAGGACCGTGGGGCCAGGGGGAGACCCAGTACTTC. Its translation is CSVEGPWGQGETQYF.

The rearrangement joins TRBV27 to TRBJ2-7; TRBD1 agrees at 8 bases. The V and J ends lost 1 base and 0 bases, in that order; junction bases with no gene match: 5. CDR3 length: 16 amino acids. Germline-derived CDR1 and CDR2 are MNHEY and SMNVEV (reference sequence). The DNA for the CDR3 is TGTGCCAGCAGTTTATTAGGACAGGGTCTCTCCTACGAGCAGTACTTC. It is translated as CASSLLGQGLSYEQYF.

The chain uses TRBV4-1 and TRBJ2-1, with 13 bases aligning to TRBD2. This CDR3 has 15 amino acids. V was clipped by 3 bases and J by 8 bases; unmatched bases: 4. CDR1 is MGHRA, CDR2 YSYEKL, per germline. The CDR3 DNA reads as TGCGCCAGCAGCCACCGGACTAGCGGGGGCGATGAGCAGTTCTTC. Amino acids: CASSHRTSGGDEQFF.

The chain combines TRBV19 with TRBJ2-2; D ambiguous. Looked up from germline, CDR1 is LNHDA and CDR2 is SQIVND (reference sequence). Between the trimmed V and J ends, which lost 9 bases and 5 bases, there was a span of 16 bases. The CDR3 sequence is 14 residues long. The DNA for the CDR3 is TGTGCCAGCCAGACACAGACCAAAACCGGGGAGCTGTTTTTT. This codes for CASQTQTKTGELFF.

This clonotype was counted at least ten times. The CDR3 DNA is TGTGCCAGCAGCCTCGGCCGGGGGCGAGAGACCCAGTACTTC. It yields the protein CASSLGRGRETQYF. V and J are TRBV7-8 and TRBJ2-5; either TRBD1 or TRBD2 may supply D (6 bases each). Trimming took off 5 bases at V and 4 bases at J, with 14 bases between the two ends. CDR1 is SGHVS, CDR2 FQNEAQ, per germline. The CDR3 has 14 amino acids.

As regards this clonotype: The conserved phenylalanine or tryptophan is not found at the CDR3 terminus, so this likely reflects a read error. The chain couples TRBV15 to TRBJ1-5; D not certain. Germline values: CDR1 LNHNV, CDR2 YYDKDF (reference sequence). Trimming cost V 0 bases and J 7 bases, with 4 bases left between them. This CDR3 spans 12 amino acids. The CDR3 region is CATSRDIQPQHL. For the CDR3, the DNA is TGTGCCACCAGCAGAGATATACAGCCCCAGCATCTT.

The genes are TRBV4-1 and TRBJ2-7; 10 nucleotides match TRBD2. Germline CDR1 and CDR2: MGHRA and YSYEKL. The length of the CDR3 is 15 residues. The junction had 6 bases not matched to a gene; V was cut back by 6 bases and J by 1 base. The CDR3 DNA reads TGCGCCAGCAGGCCCGGGACTAGCGTTTCCTACGAGCAGTACTTC. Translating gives CASRPGTSVSYEQYF.

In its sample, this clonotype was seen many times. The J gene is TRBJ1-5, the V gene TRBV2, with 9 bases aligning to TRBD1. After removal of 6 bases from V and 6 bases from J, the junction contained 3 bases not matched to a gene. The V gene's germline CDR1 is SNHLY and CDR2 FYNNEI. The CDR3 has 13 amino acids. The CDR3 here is CASRGQGGQPQHF. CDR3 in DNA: TGTGCCAGCAGGGGACAGGGAGGTCAGCCCCAGCATTTT.

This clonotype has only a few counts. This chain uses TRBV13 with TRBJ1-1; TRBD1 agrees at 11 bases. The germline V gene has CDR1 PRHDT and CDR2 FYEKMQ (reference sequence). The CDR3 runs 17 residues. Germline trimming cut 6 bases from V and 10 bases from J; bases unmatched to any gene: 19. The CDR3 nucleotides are TGTGCCAGCAGAGAGAGGGGGACAGGGGGACAGGGAGTTGGAGCTTTCTTT. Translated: CASRERGTGGQGVGAFF.

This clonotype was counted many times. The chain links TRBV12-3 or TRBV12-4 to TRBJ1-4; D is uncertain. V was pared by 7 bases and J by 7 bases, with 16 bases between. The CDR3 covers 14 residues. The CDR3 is CASNLGGPSEKLFF. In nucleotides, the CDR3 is TGTGCCAGCAACTTAGGAGGGCCGTCTGAAAAACTGTTTTTT.

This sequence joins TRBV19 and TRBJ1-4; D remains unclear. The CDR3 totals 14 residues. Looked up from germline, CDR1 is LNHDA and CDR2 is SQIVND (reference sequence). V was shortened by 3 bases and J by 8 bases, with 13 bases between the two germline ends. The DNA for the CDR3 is TGTGCCAGTAGTATCAGCACAGCCGGAGAAAAACTGTTTTTT. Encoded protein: CASSISTAGEKLFF.

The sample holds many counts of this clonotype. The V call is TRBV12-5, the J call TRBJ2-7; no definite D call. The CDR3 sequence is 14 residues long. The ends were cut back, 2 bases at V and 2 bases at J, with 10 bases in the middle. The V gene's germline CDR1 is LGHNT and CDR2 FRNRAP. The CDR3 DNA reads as TGTGCTAGTGGTTTGCTGGGTCACCCCTACGAGCAGTACTTC. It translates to CASGLLGHPYEQYF.

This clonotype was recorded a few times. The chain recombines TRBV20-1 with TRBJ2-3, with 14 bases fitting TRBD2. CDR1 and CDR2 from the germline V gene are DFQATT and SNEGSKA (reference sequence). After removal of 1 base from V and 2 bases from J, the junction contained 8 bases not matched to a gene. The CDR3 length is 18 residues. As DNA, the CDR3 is TGCAGTGCTAGAGGATGGACTAGCGGGGGGAAACCCACAGATACGCAGTATTTT. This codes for CSARGWTSGGKPTDTQYF.

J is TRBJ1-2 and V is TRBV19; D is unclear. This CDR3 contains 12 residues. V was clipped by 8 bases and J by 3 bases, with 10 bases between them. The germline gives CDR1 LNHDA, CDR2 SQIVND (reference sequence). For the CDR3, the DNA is TGTGCCAGTGCCCCTTCCGACTATGGCTACACCTTC. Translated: CASAPSDYGYTF.

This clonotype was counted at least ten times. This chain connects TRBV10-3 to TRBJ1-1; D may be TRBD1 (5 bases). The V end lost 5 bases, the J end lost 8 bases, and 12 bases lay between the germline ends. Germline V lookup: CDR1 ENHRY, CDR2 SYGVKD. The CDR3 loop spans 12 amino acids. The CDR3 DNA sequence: TGTGCCATCAGTCCTGGGGGTGTCGAAGCTTTCTTT. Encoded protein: CAISPGGVEAFF.

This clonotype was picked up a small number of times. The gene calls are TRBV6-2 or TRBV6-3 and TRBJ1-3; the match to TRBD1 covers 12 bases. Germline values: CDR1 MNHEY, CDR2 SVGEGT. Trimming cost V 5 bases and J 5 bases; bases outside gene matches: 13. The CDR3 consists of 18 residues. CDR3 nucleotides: TGTGCCAGCAGTAACCCTCGACTGGGACAGGGGGCGAGAAACACCATATATTTT. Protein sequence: CASSNPRLGQGARNTIYF.

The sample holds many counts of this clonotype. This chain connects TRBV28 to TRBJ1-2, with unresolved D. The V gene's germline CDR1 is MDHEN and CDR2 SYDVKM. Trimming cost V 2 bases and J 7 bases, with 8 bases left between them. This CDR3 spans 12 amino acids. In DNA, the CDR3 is TGTGCCAGCAGTTTACTGGTGACTGGCTACACCTTC. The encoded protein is CASSLLVTGYTF.

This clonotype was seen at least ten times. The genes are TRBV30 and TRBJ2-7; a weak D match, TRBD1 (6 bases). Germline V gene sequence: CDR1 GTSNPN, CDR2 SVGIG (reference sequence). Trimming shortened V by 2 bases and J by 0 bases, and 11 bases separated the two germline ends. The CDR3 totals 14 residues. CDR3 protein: CAWSSKDSSYEQYF. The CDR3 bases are TGTGCCTGGAGTTCTAAGGACAGCTCCTACGAGCAGTACTTC.

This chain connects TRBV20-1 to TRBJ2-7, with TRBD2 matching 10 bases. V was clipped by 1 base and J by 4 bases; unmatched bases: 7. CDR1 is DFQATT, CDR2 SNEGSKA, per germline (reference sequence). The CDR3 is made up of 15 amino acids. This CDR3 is CSARAPTSGEYEQYF. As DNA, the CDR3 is TGCAGTGCTAGAGCCCCCACTAGCGGGGAATACGAGCAGTACTTC.

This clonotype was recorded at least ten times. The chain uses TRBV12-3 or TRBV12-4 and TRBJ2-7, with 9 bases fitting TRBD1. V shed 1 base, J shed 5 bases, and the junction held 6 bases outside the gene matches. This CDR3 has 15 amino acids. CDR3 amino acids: CASSLDGTGFHEQYF. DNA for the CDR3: TGTGCCAGCAGTTTAGACGGGACAGGGTTCCACGAGCAGTACTTC.

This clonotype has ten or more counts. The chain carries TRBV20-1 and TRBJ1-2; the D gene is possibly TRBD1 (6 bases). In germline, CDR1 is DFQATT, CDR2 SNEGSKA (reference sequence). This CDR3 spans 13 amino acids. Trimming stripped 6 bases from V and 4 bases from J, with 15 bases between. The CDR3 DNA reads TGCAGTGCCGAGACAGGTGCCTTCTATGGCTACACCTTC. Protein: CSAETGAFYGYTF.

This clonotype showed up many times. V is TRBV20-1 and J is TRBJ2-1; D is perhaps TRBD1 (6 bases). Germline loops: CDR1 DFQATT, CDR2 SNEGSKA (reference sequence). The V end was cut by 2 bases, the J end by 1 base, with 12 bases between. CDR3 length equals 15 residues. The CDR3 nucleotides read TGCAGTGCTAGAAACAGGGCTCTATCCTACAATGAGCAGTTCTTC. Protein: CSARNRALSYNEQFF.

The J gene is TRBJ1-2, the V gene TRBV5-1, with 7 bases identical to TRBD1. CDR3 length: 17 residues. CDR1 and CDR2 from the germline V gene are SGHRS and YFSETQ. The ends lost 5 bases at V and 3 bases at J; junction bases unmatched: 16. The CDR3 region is CASSLSGTDRNHYGYTF. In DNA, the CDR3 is TGCGCCAGCAGTCTTTCCGGGACAGACCGTAATCACTATGGCTACACCTTC.

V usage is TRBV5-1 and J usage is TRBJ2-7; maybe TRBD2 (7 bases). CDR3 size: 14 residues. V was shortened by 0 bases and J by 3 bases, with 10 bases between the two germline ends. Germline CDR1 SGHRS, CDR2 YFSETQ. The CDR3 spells CASSLEGGLYEQYF. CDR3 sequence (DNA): TGCGCCAGCAGCTTGGAGGGGGGGCTCTACGAGCAGTACTTC. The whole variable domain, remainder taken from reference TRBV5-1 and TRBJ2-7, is KAGVTQTPRYLIKTRGQQVTLSCSPISGHRSVSWYQQTPGQGLQFLFEYFSETQRNKGNFPGRFSGRQFSNSRSEMNVSTLELGDSALYLCASSLEGGLYEQYFGPGTRLTVT.